This T cell receptor beta chain was retrieved from a study of blood T cell repertoires in COVID-19. Study-wide background: PBMCs, B-cell-depleted T cells, or T cells were the source of the cDNA or gDNA that made up the material.

Under the authors' procedure: Scientists estimated how many nucleated cells there were by amplifying reference gene primers. Profiling relied on immunoSEQ multiplex PCR, and the TCRdb table lists in-frame clones only, not all of them. V, J and clone size derive from that table, while D and trimming were established from the DNA sequence. The sample yields more than 200,000 clones, about 86% seen once. The CDR3 is 14 residues long. Germline V gene sequence: CDR1 SNHLY, CDR2 FYNNEI. The ends lost 8 bases at V and 8 bases at J; junction bases unmatched: 9. A few counts support this clone. The chain combines TRBV2 with TRBJ1-6; 7 bases are shared with TRBD1. Sequencing was done on a sample of peripheral blood. This receptor was identified in a man older than 75 with acute or convalescent COVID-19. The CDR3: CASQYRGFDSPLHF. As DNA, the CDR3 is TGTGCCAGCCAATACAGGGGCTTCGATTCACCCCTCCACTTT.